Below are 21 T cell receptor beta chains sequenced from a single sample in a study of T cells in Graves' hyperthyroidism and ophthalmopathy. RNA transcripts yielded amplified TCR beta CDR3 regions. First-round RT-PCR targeting the TCR CDR3 was performed with the HTBI primer set. TCRdb ran MiXCR on the multiplex PCR reads and lists one entry per CDR3 protein. In the table there are roughly 200,000 distinct CDR3 sequences, about a sixth of which are singletons. Sample: blood. These receptors all stem from a woman between 45 and 60 years old with Graves' hyperthyroidism.

V is TRBV9 and J is TRBJ2-7; D is unresolved. Trimming took off 1 base at V and 0 bases at J, with 14 bases between the two ends. Germline-derived CDR1 and CDR2 are SGDLS and YYNGEE. This CDR3 comprises 16 residues. The CDR3 sequence is CASSVFPRAGSYEQYF. CDR3 bases: TGTGCCAGCAGCGTATTTCCCCGGGCCGGCTCCTACGAGCAGTACTTC.

This clonotype was counted at least ten times. This chain joins TRBV6-1 and TRBJ1-5; 7 nucleotides agree with TRBD1. The V segment lost 6 bases and the J segment 0 bases; nucleotides outside the gene matches: 2. Germline lookup yields CDR1 MNHNS and CDR2 SASEGT. This CDR3 region has 14 residues. The CDR3 sequence is CASSNRGSNQPQHF. Here the CDR3 DNA reads TGTGCCAGCAGCAACAGGGGTAGCAATCAGCCCCAGCATTTT.

In its sample, this clonotype was seen many times. DNA of the CDR3: TGTGCCAGCTGGCGGCCCAGACTAGGCGAAGGAGAGACCCAGTACTTC. It encodes CASWRPRLGEGETQYF. The chain uses TRBV2 and TRBJ2-5; D might be TRBD2 (6 bases). This CDR3 comprises 16 residues. Germline V gives CDR1 SNHLY, CDR2 FYNNEI. Trimming pared 8 bases from V and 4 bases from J, leaving 23 bases between.

This clonotype came up many times. Written as DNA, the CDR3 is TGTGCCAGCAGCTTAGCCGGGGACTCGACCCAAGAGACCCAGTACTTC. Translation: CASSLAGDSTQETQYF. The rearrangement uses TRBV7-6 and TRBJ2-5, with a weak D call TRBD2 (6 bases). This CDR3 is 16 amino acids long. The V and J ends lost 0 bases and 1 base respectively, with 12 bases between them. Germline CDR1 SGHVS, CDR2 FNYEAQ. Full variable domain (remainder filled in from reference TRBV7-6 and TRBJ2-5): GAGVSQSPRYKVTKRGQDVALRCDPISGHVSLYWYRQALGQGPEFLTYFNYEAQQDKSGLPNDRFSAERPEGSISTLTIQRTEQRDSAMYRCASSLAGDSTQETQYFGPGTRLLVL.

This clonotype was counted many times. The chain is built from TRBV20-1 and TRBJ2-5; 10 nucleotides align to TRBD2. Germline loops: CDR1 DFQATT, CDR2 SNEGSKA (reference sequence). J gave up 4 bases and V 0 bases, and 17 bases lay outside the gene matches. CDR3 size: 19 residues. The CDR3 region has the DNA TGCAGTGCTAGAGAACGCGCTAGCGGGAGAAAGTTGGACGTAGAGACCCAGTACTTC. Protein: CSARERASGRKLDVETQYF.

This clonotype was recorded at least ten times. This chain uses TRBV29-1 with TRBJ2-5; 12 nucleotides agree with TRBD2. Germline V gene sequence: CDR1 SQVTM, CDR2 ANQGSEA. J lost 5 bases, V lost 6 bases, and 4 bases had no gene match. CDR3 size: 13 residues. In nucleotides, the CDR3 is TGCAGCGTACGACTAGCGGGAGAGGAGACCCAGTACTTC. This codes for CSVRLAGEETQYF.

Ten or more counts support this clonotype. The CDR3 protein is CASSLEGVGRQPQHF. In DNA, the CDR3 is TGTGCCAGCAGTTTGGAGGGGGTCGGGCGTCAGCCCCAGCATTTT. V is TRBV12-3 or TRBV12-4 and J is TRBJ1-5; tentatively, D is TRBD1 (6 bases). V was cut by 3 bases and J by 6 bases, with 15 bases left in between. The CDR3 contains 15 residues.

The gene calls are TRBV27 and TRBJ2-1, with D maybe TRBD2 (6 bases). The V gene lost 8 bases and the J gene lost 4 bases, with 18 bases spanning the gap. Germline-derived CDR1 and CDR2 are MNHEY and SMNVEV (reference sequence). The CDR3 sequence is 15 residues long. The CDR3 here is CASVITGVGYNEQFF. The CDR3 region has the DNA TGTGCCAGCGTAATTACGGGGGTTGGGTACAATGAGCAGTTCTTC.

This clonotype was seen only a few times. CDR3 protein: CASSQTGSTGELFF. CDR3 sequence (DNA): TGTGCCAGCAGCCAAACAGGGTCCACCGGGGAGCTGTTTTTT. This sequence joins TRBV9 and TRBJ2-2, with D maybe TRBD1 (6 bases). Germline CDR1 is SGDLS and CDR2 is YYNGEE. The CDR3 totals 14 residues. The germline V and J ends were trimmed by 4 bases and 4 bases, with 11 bases remaining between them.

This clonotype turned up a few times. The rearrangement uses TRBV30 and TRBJ1-5; TRBD1 might be the D (5 bases). This CDR3 is built from 18 residues. Trimming took 1 base from V and 2 from J, leaving 21 bases between them. Germline CDR1 reads GTSNPN; CDR2 reads SVGIG (reference sequence). CDR3 residues: CAWSGLRGTGHGNQPQHF. DNA of the CDR3: TGTGCCTGGAGTGGGTTAAGGGGAACGGGGCACGGCAATCAGCCCCAGCATTTT. The full variable domain, rest sourced from reference TRBV30 and TRBJ1-5, is SQTIHQWPATLVQPVGSPLSLECTVEGTSNPNLYWYRQAAGRGLQLLFYSVGIGQISSEVPQNLSASRPQDRQFILSSKKLLLSDSGFYLCAWSGLRGTGHGNQPQHFGDGTRLSIL.

This clonotype turned up a few times. The chain uses TRBV20-1 and TRBJ1-6, with a weak D call TRBD1 (6 bases). The CDR3 is made up of 13 amino acids. Germline V gene sequence: CDR1 DFQATT, CDR2 SNEGSKA (reference sequence). V lost 2 bases to trimming and J lost 7 bases, with 9 bases between them. CDR3 amino acids: CSARRGDNSPLHF. CDR3 sequence (DNA): TGCAGTGCTAGAAGGGGGGACAATTCACCCCTCCACTTT.

Many counts were recorded for this clonotype. The rearrangement links TRBV7-6 to TRBJ2-1; tentatively, D is TRBD2 (5 bases). Trimming pared 2 bases from V and 0 bases from J, leaving 14 bases between. Per the germline V gene, CDR1 is SGHVS and CDR2 is FNYEAQ. The CDR3 length is 17 residues. CDR3: CASSLTSRSSSYNEQFF. In DNA form, the CDR3 reads TGTGCCAGCAGCTTAACTAGTCGGTCCAGCTCCTACAATGAGCAGTTCTTC.

This clonotype was counted a few times. The chain couples TRBV24-1 to TRBJ2-1; 9 nucleotides align to TRBD2. The V and J ends lost 1 base and 7 bases, in that order; junction bases with no gene match: 16. Germline V gene lookup returns CDR1 KGHDR and CDR2 SFDVKD. The CDR3 is 19 amino acids. DNA for the CDR3: TGTGCCACCAGTGATTTCACCACTAGCGGGTTATCGTATAAGAATGAGCAGTTCTTC. Protein sequence: CATSDFTTSGLSYKNEQFF.

This clonotype has a count of ten or more. The V and J genes are TRBV6-1 and TRBJ2-1; possibly TRBD2 for D (6 bases). Trimming stripped 3 bases from V and 10 bases from J, with 13 bases between. The germline V gene has CDR1 MNHNS and CDR2 SASEGT. The CDR3 runs 13 residues. In DNA, the CDR3 is TGTGCCAGCAGTGACGTAGCGGTTCGGGAGCAGTTCTTC. Residues: CASSDVAVREQFF.

This clonotype was seen at least ten times. This rearrangement joins TRBV5-1 to TRBJ2-1; D assignment may be TRBD1 or TRBD2 (6 bases each). The CDR3 runs to 14 residues. The germline V gene has CDR1 SGHRS and CDR2 YFSETQ. Trimming took off 6 bases at V and 5 bases at J, with 15 bases between the two ends. CDR3 sequence (DNA): TGCGCCAGCAACCCGAGGGGGGCCCACAATGAGCAGTTCTTC. Translated: CASNPRGAHNEQFF.

In its sample, this clonotype was seen many times. V is TRBV28 and J is TRBJ2-3; no clear D gene. The CDR3 runs 13 residues. V lost 7 bases and J lost 0, with 8 bases in between. Germline CDR1 and CDR2: MDHEN and SYDVKM. CDR3 DNA: TGTGCCAGCATCAGACCTAGCACAGATACGCAGTATTTT. Amino acid sequence: CASIRPSTDTQYF.

The rearrangement links TRBV11-3 to TRBJ1-3; 8 positions agree with TRBD1. From germline, CDR1 is SGHNT and CDR2 YENEEA. This CDR3 is 16 amino acids long. V was clipped by 5 bases and J by 6 bases; unmatched bases: 12. The CDR3 DNA is TGTGCCAGCAGCCAGCTCGGACAGGGAACGAAAAACACCATATATTTT. This translates into CASSQLGQGTKNTIYF.

The table lists this clonotype with a few counts. The rearrangement joins TRBV19 to TRBJ2-5; D is perhaps TRBD1 or TRBD2 (5 bases each). V was pared by 3 bases and J by 4 bases, with 15 bases between. The CDR3 has 15 residues. Looked up from germline, CDR1 is LNHDA and CDR2 is SQIVND (reference sequence). The CDR3 region has the DNA TGTGCCAGTAGTATGGGTTGGGGGTTCGGAGAGACCCAGTACTTC. This translates into CASSMGWGFGETQYF.

This clonotype was picked up a small number of times. This may be a read error, as it is one base from a much larger clone. The chain combines TRBV25-1 with TRBJ2-7; perhaps TRBD1 as D (5 bases). The germline V and J ends were trimmed by 7 bases and 2 bases, with 9 bases remaining between them. The germline V gene has CDR1 MGHDK and CDR2 SYGVNS. The CDR3 length is 12 residues. CDR3 bases: TGTGCCAGCAACCAAGGGGCCTACGAGCAGTACTTC. The encoded protein is CASNQGAYEQYF.

There are a few counts of this clonotype. This chain joins TRBV5-8 and TRBJ2-7; 11 positions agree with TRBD2. The CDR3 has 16 amino acids. The J segment lost 0 bases and the V segment lost 1 base, leaving 3 bases of the junction unmatched. From germline, CDR1 is SGHTS and CDR2 YDEGEE. The CDR3 coding sequence is TGTGCCAGCAGCTTGAGACTAGCGGGGAGCTCCTACGAGCAGTACTTC. Translating it yields CASSLRLAGSSYEQYF.

The table lists this clonotype with a few counts. The gene calls are TRBV27 and TRBJ1-6; D is unclear. Trimming removed 0 bases at V and 10 bases at J, with 10 bases between. Germline V gene sequence: CDR1 MNHEY, CDR2 SMNVEV (reference sequence). This CDR3 has 14 amino acids. The CDR3 region has the DNA TGTGCCAGCAGTTTATCAGCCTTTCAGTCACCCCTCCACTTT. Encoded protein: CASSLSAFQSPLHF.